Below, 3 T cell receptor beta chains from the same sample are listed, as sequenced in a study of molecular identifiers for immune sequencing clone quantification (dated by TCRdb to the late 2010s). Library method: PCR. The sample was run on a NextSeq 500. Through fastp at Q25 and MiXCR, TCRdb rebuilt clones from the public reads, retaining in-frame beta chains. One record per CDR3 amino acid sequence lists the most common genes and DNA. The sample profile shows more than 550,000 distinct CDR3 sequences; over 25% of them were found once. The ten largest clones add up to 0.78% of the sample. Sequencing was done on a sample of naive CD8+ T cells from blood, with Jurkat cell RNA spiked in. Interpreted using the paper, the cell subset or site label stands for: FACS-sorted CD8+CD4-CCR7+CD45RA+ naive T cells. The receptors come from a human donor in good health. Some libraries in this study had Jurkat cell RNA spiked in.

The chain recombines TRBV19 with TRBJ2-1, with D perhaps TRBD1 (6 bases). The germline CDR1 and CDR2 sequences are LNHDA and SQIVND (reference sequence). CDR3 size: 13 residues. V was cut by 3 bases and J by 9 bases, with 12 bases left in between. CDR3 bases: TGTGCCAGTAGTATTGCAGGGGTGGGTGAGCAGTTCTTC. It codes for CASSIAGVGEQFF.

The rearrangement joins TRBV7-2 to TRBJ2-5, with D perhaps being TRBD1 or TRBD2 (6 bases each). Germline V CDR1 and CDR2: SGHTA, FQGNSA. This CDR3 is 15 amino acids long. V shed 4 bases and J shed 11 bases, with 23 bases lying between them. CDR3 sequence reads: CASSSRSGAEVTQYF. Here the CDR3 DNA reads TGTGCCAGCAGCTCCCGATCGGGGGCGGAGGTGACTCAGTACTTC.

With regard to this clonotype: With a much larger clone just one base away, this may be a read error. CDR3: CSAVGGDEQVTDTQYF. Written as DNA, the CDR3 is TGCAGCGCTGTAGGGGGGGACGAGCAAGTAACAGATACGCAGTATTTT. The rearrangement links TRBV29-1 to TRBJ2-3, with D tentatively TRBD2 (7 bases). V was clipped by 7 bases and J by 3 bases, with 23 bases between them. The CDR3 spans 16 residues. CDR1 and CDR2 (germline): SQVTM, ANQGSEA.